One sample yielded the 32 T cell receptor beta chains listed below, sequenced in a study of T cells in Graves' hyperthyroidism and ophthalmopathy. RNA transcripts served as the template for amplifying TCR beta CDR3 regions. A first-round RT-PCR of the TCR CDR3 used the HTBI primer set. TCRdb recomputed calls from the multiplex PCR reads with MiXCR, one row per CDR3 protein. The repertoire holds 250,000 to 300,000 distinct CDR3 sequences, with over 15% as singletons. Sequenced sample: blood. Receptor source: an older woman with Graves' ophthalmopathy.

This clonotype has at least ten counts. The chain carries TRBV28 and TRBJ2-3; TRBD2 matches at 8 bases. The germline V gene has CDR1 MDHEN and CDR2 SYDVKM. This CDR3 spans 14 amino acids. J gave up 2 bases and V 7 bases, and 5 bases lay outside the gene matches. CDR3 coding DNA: TGTGCCAGCACTCGGGAGGGAGCCACAGATACGCAGTATTTT. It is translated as CASTREGATDTQYF.

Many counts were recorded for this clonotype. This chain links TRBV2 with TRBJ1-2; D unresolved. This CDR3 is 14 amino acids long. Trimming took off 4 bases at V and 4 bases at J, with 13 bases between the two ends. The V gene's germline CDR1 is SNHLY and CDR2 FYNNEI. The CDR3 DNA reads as TGTGCCAGCAGTGTGGTGCAGATGGCCTATGGCTACACCTTC. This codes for CASSVVQMAYGYTF.

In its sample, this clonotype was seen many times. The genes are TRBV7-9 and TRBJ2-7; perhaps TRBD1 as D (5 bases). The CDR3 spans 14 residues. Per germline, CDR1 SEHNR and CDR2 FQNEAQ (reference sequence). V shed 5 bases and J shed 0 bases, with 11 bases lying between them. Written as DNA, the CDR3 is TGTGCCAGCAGCCAAGGGGTAGGCTCCTACGAGCAGTACTTC. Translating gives CASSQGVGSYEQYF.

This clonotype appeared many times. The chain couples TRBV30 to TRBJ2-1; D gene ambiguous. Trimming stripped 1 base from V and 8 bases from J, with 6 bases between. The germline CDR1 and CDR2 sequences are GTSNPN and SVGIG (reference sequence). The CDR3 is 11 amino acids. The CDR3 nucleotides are TGTGCCTGGAGTGCCTCCGATGAGCAGTTCTTC. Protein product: CAWSASDEQFF. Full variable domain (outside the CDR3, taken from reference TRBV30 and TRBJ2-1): SQTIHQWPATLVQPVGSPLSLECTVEGTSNPNLYWYRQAAGRGLQLLFYSVGIGQISSEVPQNLSASRPQDRQFILSSKKLLLSDSGFYLCAWSASDEQFFGPGTRLTVL.

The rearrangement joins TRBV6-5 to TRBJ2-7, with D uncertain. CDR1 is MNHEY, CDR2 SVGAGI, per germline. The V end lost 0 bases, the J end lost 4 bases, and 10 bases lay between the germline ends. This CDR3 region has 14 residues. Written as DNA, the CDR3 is TGTGCCAGCAGTTACTCGATCGGAGATTACGAGCAGTACTTC. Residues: CASSYSIGDYEQYF.

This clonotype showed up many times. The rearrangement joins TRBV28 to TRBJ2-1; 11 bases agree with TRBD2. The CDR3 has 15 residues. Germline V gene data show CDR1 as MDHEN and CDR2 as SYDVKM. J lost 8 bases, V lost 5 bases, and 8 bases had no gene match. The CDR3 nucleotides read TGTGCCAGCAGTCCCCTAGCGGGAGGAACCGATGAGCAGTTCTTC. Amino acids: CASSPLAGGTDEQFF.

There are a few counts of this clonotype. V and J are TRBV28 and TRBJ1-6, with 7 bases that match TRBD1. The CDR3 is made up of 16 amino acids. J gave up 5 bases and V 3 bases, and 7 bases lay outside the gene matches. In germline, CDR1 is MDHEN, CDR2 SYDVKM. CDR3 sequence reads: CASSFQGGSNNSPLHF. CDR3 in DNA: TGTGCCAGCAGTTTTCAGGGGGGATCCAATAATTCACCCCTCCACTTT. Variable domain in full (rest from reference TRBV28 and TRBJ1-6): DVKVTQSSRYLVKRTGEKVFLECVQDMDHENMFWYRQDPGLGLRLIYFSYDVKMKEKGDIPEGYSVSREKKERFSLILESASTNQTSMYLCASSFQGGSNNSPLHFGNGTRLTVT.

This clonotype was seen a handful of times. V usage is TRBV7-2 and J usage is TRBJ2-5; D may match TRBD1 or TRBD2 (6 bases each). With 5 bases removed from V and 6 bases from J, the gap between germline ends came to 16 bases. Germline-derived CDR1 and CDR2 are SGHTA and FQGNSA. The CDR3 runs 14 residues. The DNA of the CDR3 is TGTGCCAGCAGCGCGGGTGTGGGGGGCAAGACCCAGTACTTC. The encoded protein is CASSAGVGGKTQYF.

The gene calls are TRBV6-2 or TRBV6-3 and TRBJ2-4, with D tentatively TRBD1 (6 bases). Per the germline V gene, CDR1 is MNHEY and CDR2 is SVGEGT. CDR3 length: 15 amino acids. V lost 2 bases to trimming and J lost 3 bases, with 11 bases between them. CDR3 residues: CASSYGGTYKNIQYF. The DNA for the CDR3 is TGTGCCAGCAGTTACGGTGGGACATACAAAAACATTCAGTACTTC.

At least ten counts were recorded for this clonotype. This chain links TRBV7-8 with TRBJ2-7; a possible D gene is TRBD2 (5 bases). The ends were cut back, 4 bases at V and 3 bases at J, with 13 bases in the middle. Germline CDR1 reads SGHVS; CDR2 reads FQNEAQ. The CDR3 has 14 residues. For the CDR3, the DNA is TGTGCCAGCAGCTCGCCGGAGGTCTTCTACGAGCAGTACTTC. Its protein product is CASSSPEVFYEQYF.

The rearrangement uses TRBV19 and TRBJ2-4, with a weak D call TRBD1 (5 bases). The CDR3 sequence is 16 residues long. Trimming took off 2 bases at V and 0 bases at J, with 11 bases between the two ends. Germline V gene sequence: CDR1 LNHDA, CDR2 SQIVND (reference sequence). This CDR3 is CASSIQGILAKNIQYF. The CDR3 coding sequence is TGTGCCAGTAGTATACAGGGAATACTAGCCAAAAACATTCAGTACTTC.

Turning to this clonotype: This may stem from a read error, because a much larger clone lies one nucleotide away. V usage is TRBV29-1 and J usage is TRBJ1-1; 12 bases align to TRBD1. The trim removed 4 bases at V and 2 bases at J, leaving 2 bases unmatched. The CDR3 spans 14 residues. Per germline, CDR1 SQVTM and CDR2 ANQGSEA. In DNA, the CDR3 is TGCAGCGTTGGGGACAGGGGGCCTAACACTGAAGCTTTCTTT. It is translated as CSVGDRGPNTEAFF.

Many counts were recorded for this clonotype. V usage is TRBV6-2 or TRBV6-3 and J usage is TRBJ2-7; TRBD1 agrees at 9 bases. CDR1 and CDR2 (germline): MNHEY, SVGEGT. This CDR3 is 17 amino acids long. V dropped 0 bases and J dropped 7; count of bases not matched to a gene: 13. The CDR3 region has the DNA TGTGCCAGCAGTTACTCGAGTTCCGGACAGGGGTTTTGGGAGCAGTACTTC. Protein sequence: CASSYSSSGQGFWEQYF.

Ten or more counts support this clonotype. The CDR3 DNA reads as TGTGCCAGCAGTTATCAGGTCGGGTACACTGAAGCTTTCTTT. Translation gives CASSYQVGYTEAFF. This chain uses TRBV27 with TRBJ1-1, with D hard to call. Germline CDR1 reads MNHEY; CDR2 reads SMNVEV (reference sequence). V shed 4 bases and J shed 3 bases, with 12 bases lying between them. This CDR3 region has 14 residues.

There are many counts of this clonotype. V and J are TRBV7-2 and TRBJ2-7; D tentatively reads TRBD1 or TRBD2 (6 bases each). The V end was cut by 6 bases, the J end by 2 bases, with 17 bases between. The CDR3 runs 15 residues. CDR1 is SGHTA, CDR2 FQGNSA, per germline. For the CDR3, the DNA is TGTGCCAGCAGGGAGGGTAGGGGGACTCCCTACGAGCAGTACTTC. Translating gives CASREGRGTPYEQYF.

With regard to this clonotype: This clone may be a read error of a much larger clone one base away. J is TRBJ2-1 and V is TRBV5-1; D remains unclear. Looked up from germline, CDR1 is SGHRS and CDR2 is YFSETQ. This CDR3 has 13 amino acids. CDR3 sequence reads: CASGLATDNEQFF. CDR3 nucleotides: TGCGCCAGCGGCTTGGCCACGGACAATGAGCAGTTCTTC.

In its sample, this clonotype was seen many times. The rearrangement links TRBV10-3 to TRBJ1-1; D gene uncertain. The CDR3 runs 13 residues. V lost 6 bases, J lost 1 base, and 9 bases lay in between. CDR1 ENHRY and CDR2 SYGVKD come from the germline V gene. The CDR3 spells CAIRRQANTEAFF. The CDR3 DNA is TGTGCCATCAGGCGGCAGGCGAACACTGAAGCTTTCTTT.

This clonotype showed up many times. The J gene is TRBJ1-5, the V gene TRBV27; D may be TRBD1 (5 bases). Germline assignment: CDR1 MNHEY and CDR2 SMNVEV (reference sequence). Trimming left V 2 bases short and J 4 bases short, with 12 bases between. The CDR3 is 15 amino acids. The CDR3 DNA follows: TGTGCCAGCAGTTTAGGGCAGGGCCTTAATCAGCCCCAGCATTTT. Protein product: CASSLGQGLNQPQHF.

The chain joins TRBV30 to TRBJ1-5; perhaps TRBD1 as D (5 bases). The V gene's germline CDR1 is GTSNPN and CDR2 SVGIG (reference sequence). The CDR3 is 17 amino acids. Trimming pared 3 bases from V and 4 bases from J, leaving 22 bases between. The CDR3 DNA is TGTGCCTGGAGCCCACCCCAGGGCGATTTAACTAATCAGCCCCAGCATTTT. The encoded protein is CAWSPPQGDLTNQPQHF.

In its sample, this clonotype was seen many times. CDR3 region: CASSLPTSGRALNIQYF. The CDR3 DNA reads as TGTGCCAGCAGCTTGCCGACTAGCGGGAGGGCCTTAAACATTCAGTACTTC. The V call is TRBV7-8, the J call TRBJ2-4; 14 positions agree with TRBD2. V dropped 3 bases and J dropped 6; count of bases not matched to a gene: 7. Germline CDR1 and CDR2: SGHVS and FQNEAQ. The CDR3 spans 17 residues. The full variable domain, rest sourced from reference TRBV7-8 and TRBJ2-4, is GAGVSQSPRYKVAKRGQDVALRCDPISGHVSLFWYQQALGQGPEFLTYFQNEAQLDKSGLPSDRFFAERPEGSVSTLKIQRTQQEDSAVYLCASSLPTSGRALNIQYFGAGTRLSVL.

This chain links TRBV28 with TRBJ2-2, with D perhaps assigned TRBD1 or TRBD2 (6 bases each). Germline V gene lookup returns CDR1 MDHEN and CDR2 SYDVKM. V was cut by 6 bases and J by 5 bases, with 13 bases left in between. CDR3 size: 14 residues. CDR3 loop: CASSSLGGTGELFF. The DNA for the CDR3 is TGTGCCAGCAGCTCGCTAGGGGGGACCGGGGAGCTGTTTTTT.

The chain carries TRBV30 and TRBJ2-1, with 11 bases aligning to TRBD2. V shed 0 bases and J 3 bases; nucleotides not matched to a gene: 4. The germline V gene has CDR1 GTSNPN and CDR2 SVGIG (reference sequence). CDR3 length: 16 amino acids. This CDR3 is CAWSVPGTSGYNEQFF. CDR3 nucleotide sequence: TGTGCCTGGAGTGTACCAGGGACTAGCGGCTACAATGAGCAGTTCTTC.

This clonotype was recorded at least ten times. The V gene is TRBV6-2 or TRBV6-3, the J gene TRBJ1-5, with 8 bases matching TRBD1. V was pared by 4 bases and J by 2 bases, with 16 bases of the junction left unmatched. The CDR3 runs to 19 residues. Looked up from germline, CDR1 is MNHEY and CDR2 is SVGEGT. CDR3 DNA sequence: TGTGCCAGCAGTTCAAAGTCTGGGACAGGAACGGGGGGCAATCAGCCCCAGCATTTT. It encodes CASSSKSGTGTGGNQPQHF.

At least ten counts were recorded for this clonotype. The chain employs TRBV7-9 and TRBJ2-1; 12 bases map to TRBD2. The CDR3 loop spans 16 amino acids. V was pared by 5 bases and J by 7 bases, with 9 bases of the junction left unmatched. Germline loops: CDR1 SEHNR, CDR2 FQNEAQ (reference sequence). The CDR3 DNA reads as TGTGCCAGCAGCCCGACGACTAGCGGGAGAAAAAATGAGCAGTTCTTC. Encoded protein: CASSPTTSGRKNEQFF.

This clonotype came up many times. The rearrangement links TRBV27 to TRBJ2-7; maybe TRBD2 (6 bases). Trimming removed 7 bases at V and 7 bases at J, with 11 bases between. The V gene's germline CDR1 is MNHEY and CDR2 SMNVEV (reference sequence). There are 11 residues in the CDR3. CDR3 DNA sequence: TGTGCCAGCACCCTCGGGGGAGAGCAGTACTTC. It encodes CASTLGGEQYF.

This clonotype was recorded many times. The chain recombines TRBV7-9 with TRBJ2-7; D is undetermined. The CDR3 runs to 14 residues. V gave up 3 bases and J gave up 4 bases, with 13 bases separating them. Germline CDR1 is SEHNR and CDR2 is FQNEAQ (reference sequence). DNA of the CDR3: TGTGCCAGCAGCTTTGCCCTACGCGAGTACGAGCAGTACTTC. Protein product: CASSFALREYEQYF.

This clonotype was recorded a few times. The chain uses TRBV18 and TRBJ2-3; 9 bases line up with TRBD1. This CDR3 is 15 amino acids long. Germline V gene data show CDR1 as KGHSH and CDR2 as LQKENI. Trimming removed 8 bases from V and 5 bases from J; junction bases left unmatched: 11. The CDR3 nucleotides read TGTGCCAGCCGATTCCGGGACAGGGCGGAAGATACGCAGTATTTT. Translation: CASRFRDRAEDTQYF. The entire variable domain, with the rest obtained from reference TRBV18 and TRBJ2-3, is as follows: NAGVMQNPRHLVRRRGQEARLRCSPMKGHSHVYWYRQLPEEGLKFMVYLQKENIIDESGMPKERFSAEFPKEGPSILRIQQVVRGDSAAYFCASRFRDRAEDTQYFGPGTRLTVL.

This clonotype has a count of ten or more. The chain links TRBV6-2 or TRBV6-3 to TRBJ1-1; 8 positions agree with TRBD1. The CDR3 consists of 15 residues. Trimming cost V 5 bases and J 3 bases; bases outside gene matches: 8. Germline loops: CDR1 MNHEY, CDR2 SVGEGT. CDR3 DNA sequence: TGTGCCAGCAGTAAACAGGGGGGGCTCGACACTGAAGCTTTCTTT. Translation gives CASSKQGGLDTEAFF.

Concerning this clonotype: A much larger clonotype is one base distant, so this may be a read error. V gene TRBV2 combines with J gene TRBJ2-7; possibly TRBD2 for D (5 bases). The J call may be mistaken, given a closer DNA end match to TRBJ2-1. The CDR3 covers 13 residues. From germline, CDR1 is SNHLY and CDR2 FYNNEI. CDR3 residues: CASSDGRGYEQFF. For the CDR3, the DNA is TGTGCCAGCAGTGATGGACGGGGATACGAGCAGTTCTTC.

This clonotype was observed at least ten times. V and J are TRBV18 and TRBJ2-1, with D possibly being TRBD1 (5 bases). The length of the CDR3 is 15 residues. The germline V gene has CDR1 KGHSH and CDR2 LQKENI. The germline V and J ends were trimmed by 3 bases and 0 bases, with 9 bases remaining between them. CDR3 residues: CASSPGLNSYNEQFF. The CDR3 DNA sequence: TGTGCCAGCTCACCGGGGCTGAACTCCTACAATGAGCAGTTCTTC.

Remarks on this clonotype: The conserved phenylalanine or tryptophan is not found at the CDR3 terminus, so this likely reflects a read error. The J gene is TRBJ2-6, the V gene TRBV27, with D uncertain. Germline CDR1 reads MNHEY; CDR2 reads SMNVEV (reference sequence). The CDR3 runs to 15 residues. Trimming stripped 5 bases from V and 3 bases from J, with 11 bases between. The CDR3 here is CASSRAGDGANVLTL. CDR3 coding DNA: TGTGCCAGCAGTAGGGCTGGTGATGGGGCCAACGTCCTGACTCTC.

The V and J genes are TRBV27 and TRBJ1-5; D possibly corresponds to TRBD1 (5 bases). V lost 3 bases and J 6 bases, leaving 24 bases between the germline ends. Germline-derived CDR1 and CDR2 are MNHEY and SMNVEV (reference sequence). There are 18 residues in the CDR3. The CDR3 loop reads CASSFRPMQGIWVQPQHF. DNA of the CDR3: TGTGCCAGCAGTTTCCGACCCATGCAGGGAATTTGGGTTCAGCCCCAGCATTTT.